Listed below are T cell receptor beta chains from one sample, sequenced in a study of CD8 T cells in ankylosing spondylitis. TCRdb ran MiXCR on the 5' RACE reads and lists one entry per CDR3 protein. The top ten hold around 6% of the sample, which has about 140,000 distinct CDR3 sequences, roughly 34% seen once. The sample consisted of synovial fluid, either unsorted or a sorted T cell fraction (not recorded which). These receptors all stem from a male donor with ankylosing spondylitis. The CDR3 runs from the conserved cysteine through the conserved F or W. The D gene is left open where the match is weak. Not all rows give a size; the values are once, few, many and, for expanded clones, a class.

d_gene,v_gene,j_gene,abundance,CDR3nt,CDR3aa
-,TRBV20-1,TRBJ1-5,-,TGCAGTGCTAGAGACGGGACATCTTTTCAGCCCCAGCATTTT,CSARDGTSFQPQHF
-,TRBV12-3/TRBV12-4,TRBJ1-2,-,TGTGCCAGCAGTTTACTTCCCACCTGGGGCTACACCTTC,CASSLLPTWGYTF
-,TRBV6-1,TRBJ1-6,many,TGTGCCAGCAGTGAACTAGAGAGCTCCTATAATTCACCCCTCCACTTT,CASSELESSYNSPLHF
-,TRBV12-3/TRBV12-4,TRBJ1-2,-,TGTGCCAGCAGTTTAGTTAGTATCCTCTATGGCTACACCTTC,CASSLVSILYGYTF
-,TRBV11-1,TRBJ2-6,few,TGTGCCAGCAGCCTTGGACGTAGGAGTTCCTCTGGGGCCAACGTCCTGACTTTC,CASSLGRRSSSGANVLTF
TRBD1,TRBV20-1,TRBJ1-1,-,TGCAGTGCTAGAGTGAGGGGGACAGTCCGGGGCACTGAAGCTTTCTTT,CSARVRGTVRGTEAFF
-,TRBV20-1,TRBJ1-2,-,TGCAGTGCTCAGAAGGCAGGGGCGGACTATGGCTACACCTTC,CSAQKAGADYGYTF
-,TRBV20-1,TRBJ2-1,-,TGCAGTGCTAGAGATATCAAAAGCTCCGATGAGCAGTTCTTC,CSARDIKSSDEQFF
-,TRBV28,TRBJ1-3,-,TGTGCCAGCCAAGAAAGAGGAAACACCATATATTTT,CASQERGNTIYF
TRBD1,TRBV12-3/TRBV12-4,TRBJ2-3,few,TGTGCCAGCAGAGGGACAGGGTCAGATACGCAGTATTTT,CASRGTGSDTQYF
TRBD1,TRBV5-6,TRBJ2-7,-,TGTGCCAGCAGCCCGGACAGGGGAAGATACGAGCAGTACTTC,CASSPDRGRYEQYF
-,TRBV7-8,TRBJ1-2,-,TGTGCCAGCAGCCCGGTCGACAGGACCTATGGCTACACCTTC,CASSPVDRTYGYTF
-,TRBV14,TRBJ2-7,-,TGTGCCAGTACCTCAGGAGCATCCTCCGCCTACGAGCAGTACTTC,CASTSGASSAYEQYF
-,TRBV7-2,TRBJ1-2,-,TGTGCCAGCAGCTTAAAGGGAACATATGGCTACACCTTC,CASSLKGTYGYTF
TRBD2,TRBV20-1,TRBJ2-3,once,TGCAGTGCTAGAGGGTGGCGGGGGAGCACAGATACGCAGTATTTT,CSARGWRGSTDTQYF
-,TRBV20-1,TRBJ2-2,-,TGCAGTGCTAGAGACGGGTTGAGGGGGGGGAAGTCCGGGGAGCTGTTTTTT,CSARDGLRGGKSGELFF
-,TRBV3-1,TRBJ2-5,many,TGTGCCAGCAGTCAGGTGGGGGAGACCCAGTACTTC,CASSQVGETQYF
TRBD2,TRBV20-1,TRBJ2-7,-,TGCAGTGCTAGTTCCCGGCGGGGGGCTAGCGGGAGGAAACCGTACGAGCAGTACTTC,CSASSRRGASGRKPYEQYF
TRBD2,TRBV7-6,TRBJ2-3,few,TGTGCCAGCAGCCCGCGGACTAGCGGGGGAGATACGCAGTATTTT,CASSPRTSGGDTQYF
TRBD1,TRBV28,TRBJ2-1,-,TGTGCCAGCAGAGAAGGGACAGTTTATAACAATGAGCAGTTCTTC,CASREGTVYNNEQFF
-,TRBV19,TRBJ1-2,-,TGTGCCAGTAGTACGGGACTCAGGGCCACCTTC,CASSTGLRATF
TRBD1,TRBV2,TRBJ1-1,-,TGTGCCAGCACCGACAGGGGGTTTACTGAAGCTTTCTTT,CASTDRGFTEAFF
TRBD2,TRBV7-2,TRBJ2-1,many,TGTGCCAGCAGCTCCGGGACTAGCTCCTACAATGAGCAGTTCTTC,CASSSGTSSYNEQFF
-,TRBV7-3,TRBJ2-1,-,TGTGCCAGCAGCACTGGCAATGAGCAGTTCTTC,CASSTGNEQFF
-,TRBV11-2,TRBJ2-7,-,TGTGCCAGCAGCTCGACTAGGAGGACCTACGAGCAGTACTTC,CASSSTRRTYEQYF
-,TRBV3-1,TRBJ1-5,-,TGTGCCAGCAGCCGGCGGGGGGTCAATCAGCCCCAGCATTTT,CASSRRGVNQPQHF
-,TRBV20-1,TRBJ2-3,-,TGCAGTGTTATGGGCACAGATACGCAGTATTTT,CSVMGTDTQYF
-,TRBV20-1,TRBJ2-1,-,TGCAGTGCACCCGATAGCGGCGGCTCCTACAATGAGCAGTTCTTC,CSAPDSGGSYNEQFF
TRBD1,TRBV7-2,TRBJ2-1,many,TGTGCCAGCAGCCCCGACAGGGGCACTTACAATGAGCAGTTCTTC,CASSPDRGTYNEQFF
-,TRBV5-1,TRBJ1-1,few,TGCGCCAGCAGACGGCAGGACACTGAAGCTTTCTTT,CASRRQDTEAFF
-,TRBV20-1,TRBJ2-7,many,TGCAGTGCCCGAGAACAGGGTTTCTACGAGCAGTACTTC,CSAREQGFYEQYF
-,TRBV5-5,TRBJ2-7,few,TGTGCCAGCAGCTTGTTATCACAGGGAGCCTACGAGCAGTACTTC,CASSLLSQGAYEQYF
-,TRBV27,TRBJ2-7,-,TGTGCCAGCAGTTTGGGGGCAGGGTTATACGAGCAGTACTTC,CASSLGAGLYEQYF
TRBD1,TRBV5-6,TRBJ1-1,-,TGTGCCAGCAGCCCTCGGGGACAGGGGACCTTCGCTGAAGCTTTCTTT,CASSPRGQGTFAEAFF
-,TRBV2,TRBJ2-1,-,TGTGCCAGCGGTAGGGGTTACGGCAATGAGCAGTTCTTC,CASGRGYGNEQFF
TRBD2,TRBV20-1,TRBJ2-3,-,TGCAGTGCCACGGGACTAGTAGCGACAGATACGCAGTATTTT,CSATGLVATDTQYF
-,TRBV2,TRBJ2-3,few,TGTGCCAGCAGCGACTTAACGCACAGGGTCCCAGATACGCAGTATTTT,CASSDLTHRVPDTQYF
-,TRBV20-1,TRBJ2-7,-,TGCAGTGCTAGACGGACGGAGGAGCAGTACTTC,CSARRTEEQYF
TRBD2,TRBV29-1,TRBJ2-2,few,TGCAGCGTTGTACTAGCGGGAGGGCCCGGGGAGCTGTTTTTT,CSVVLAGGPGELFF
-,TRBV27,TRBJ2-2,once,TGTGCCAGCAGTCCTGACTCCACAGCGAACACCGGGGAGCTGTTTTTT,CASSPDSTANTGELFF
-,TRBV5-1,TRBJ2-5,-,TGCGCCAGCAGCTTGGACGGGATTTGGGAGACCCAGTACTTC,CASSLDGIWETQYF
TRBD2,TRBV7-2,TRBJ2-2,few,TGTGCCAGCAGCCTAAGTCCAGCGGGAGAGCTCGGGGAGCTGTTTTTT,CASSLSPAGELGELFF
TRBD2,TRBV19,TRBJ2-7,few,TGTGCCAGTAGTCTGGGAGGGTGGAACTACGAGCAGTACTTC,CASSLGGWNYEQYF
-,TRBV24-1,TRBJ2-7,-,TGTGCCACCAGCCGGGGAGGAAGCTACGAGCAGTACTTC,CATSRGGSYEQYF
-,TRBV7-3,TRBJ2-1,few,TGTGCCAGCAGCTTAGATAACGAGCGAAATGAGCAGTTCTTC,CASSLDNERNEQFF
-,TRBV5-6,TRBJ1-3,-,TGTGCCAGCAGCTTGTTAAGTTTAGGAAACACCATATATTTT,CASSLLSLGNTIYF
TRBD1,TRBV6-5,TRBJ1-1,-,TGTGCCAGCAGTTCCCCAGAACAGGGGAGGACTGAAGCTTTCTTT,CASSSPEQGRTEAFF
-,TRBV20-1,TRBJ1-1,many,TGCAGTGGGGCGAGGGGAATGAACACTGAAGCTTTCTTT,CSGARGMNTEAFF
-,TRBV12-3/TRBV12-4,TRBJ1-4,-,TGTGCCAGCAGTCAAGGGCAGGGAGATGAAAAACTGTTTTTT,CASSQGQGDEKLFF
-,TRBV5-4,TRBJ2-2,many,TGTGCCAGCAGCTTGGGGGGGTATAACACCGGGGAGCTGTTTTTT,CASSLGGYNTGELFF
-,TRBV11-2,TRBJ1-5,few,TGTGCCAGCAGCTTAGAGCCGGAGGACCTCCAGCATTTT,CASSLEPEDLQHF
-,TRBV20-1,TRBJ2-1,once,TGCAGTGCTAGGGTTACCTCCTACAATGAGCAGTTCTTC,CSARVTSYNEQFF
-,TRBV5-4,TRBJ1-2,-,TGTGCCAGCAGCTTGGGTGGAGGGCCGACAGCTAACTATGGCTACACCTTC,CASSLGGGPTANYGYTF
-,TRBV4-1,TRBJ2-1,few,TGCGCCAGCAGCCTCCCAGGGACTGCATCCTACAATGAGCAGTTCTTC,CASSLPGTASYNEQFF
-,TRBV2,TRBJ2-5,many,TGTGCCAGCAGTGGATTACAGGGATCGGCAGAGACCCAGTACTTC,CASSGLQGSAETQYF
TRBD1,TRBV20-1,TRBJ2-7,few,TGCAGTGCTAGCCCTACAGGGGGCGGACGTGAGCAGTACTTC,CSASPTGGGREQYF
-,TRBV12-3/TRBV12-4,TRBJ1-1,many,TGTGCCAGCAGCTTAGGGGGGGCCCCTGAAGCTTTCTTT,CASSLGGAPEAFF
-,TRBV5-8,TRBJ1-5,-,TGTGCCAGCAGCTTGGAACAGAGCAATAGCAATCAGCCCCAGCATTTT,CASSLEQSNSNQPQHF
-,TRBV19,TRBJ2-3,-,TGTGCCAGTAGTATGAAGGCAGGGAGCAGCACAGATACGCAGTATTTT,CASSMKAGSSTDTQYF
-,TRBV11-3,TRBJ1-1,-,TGTGCCAGCAGCTTAGATCTAGGGGTCACTGAAGCTTTCTTT,CASSLDLGVTEAFF